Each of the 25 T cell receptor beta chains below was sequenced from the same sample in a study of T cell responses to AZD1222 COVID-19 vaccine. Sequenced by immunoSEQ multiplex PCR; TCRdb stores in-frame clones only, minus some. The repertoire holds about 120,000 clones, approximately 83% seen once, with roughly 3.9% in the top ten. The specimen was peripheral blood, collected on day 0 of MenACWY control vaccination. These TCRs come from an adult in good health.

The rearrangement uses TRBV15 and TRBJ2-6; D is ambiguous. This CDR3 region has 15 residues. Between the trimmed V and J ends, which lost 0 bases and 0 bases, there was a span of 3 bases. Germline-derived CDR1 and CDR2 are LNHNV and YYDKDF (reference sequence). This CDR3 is CATSRDNSGANVLTF. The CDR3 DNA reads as TGTGCCACCAGCAGAGACAACTCTGGGGCCAACGTCCTGACTTTC.

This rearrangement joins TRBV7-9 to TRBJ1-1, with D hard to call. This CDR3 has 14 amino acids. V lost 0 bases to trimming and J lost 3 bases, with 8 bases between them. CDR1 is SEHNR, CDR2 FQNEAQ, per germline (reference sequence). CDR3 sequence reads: CASSLAQGYTEAFF. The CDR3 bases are TGTGCCAGCAGCTTAGCGCAAGGGTACACTGAAGCTTTCTTT. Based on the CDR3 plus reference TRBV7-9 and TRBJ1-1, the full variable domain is DTGVSQNPRHKITKRGQNVTFRCDPISEHNRLYWYRQTLGQGPEFLTYFQNEAQLEKSRLLSDRFSAERPKGSFSTLEIQRTEQGDSAMYLCASSLAQGYTEAFFGQGTRLTVV.

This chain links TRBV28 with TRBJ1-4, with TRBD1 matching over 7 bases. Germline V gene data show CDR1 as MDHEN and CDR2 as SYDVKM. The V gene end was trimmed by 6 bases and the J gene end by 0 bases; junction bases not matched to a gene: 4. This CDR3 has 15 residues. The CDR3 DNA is TGTGCCAGCAGAACCGGGACAGCAACTAATGAAAAACTGTTTTTT. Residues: CASRTGTATNEKLFF.

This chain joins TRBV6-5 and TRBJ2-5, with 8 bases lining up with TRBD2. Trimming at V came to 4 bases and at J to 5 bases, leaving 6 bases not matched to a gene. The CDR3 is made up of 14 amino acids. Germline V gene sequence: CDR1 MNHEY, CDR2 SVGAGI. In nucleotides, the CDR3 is TGTGCCAGCAGTTCCAGCGGGGGCGCGGAGACCCAGTACTTC. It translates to CASSSSGGAETQYF.

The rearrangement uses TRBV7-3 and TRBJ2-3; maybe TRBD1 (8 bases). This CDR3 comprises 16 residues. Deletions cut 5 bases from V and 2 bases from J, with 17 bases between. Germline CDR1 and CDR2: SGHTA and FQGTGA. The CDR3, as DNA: TGTGCCAGCAGCCTCAGGGGGCGGGGGCTCACAGATACGCAGTATTTT. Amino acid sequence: CASSLRGRGLTDTQYF.

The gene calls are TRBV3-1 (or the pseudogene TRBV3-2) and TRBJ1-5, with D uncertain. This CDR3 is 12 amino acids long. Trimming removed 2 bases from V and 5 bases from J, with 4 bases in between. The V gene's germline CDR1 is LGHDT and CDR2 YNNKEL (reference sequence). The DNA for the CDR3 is TGTGCCAGCAGCCAAAACCATCAGCCCCAGCATTTT. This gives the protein CASSQNHQPQHF.

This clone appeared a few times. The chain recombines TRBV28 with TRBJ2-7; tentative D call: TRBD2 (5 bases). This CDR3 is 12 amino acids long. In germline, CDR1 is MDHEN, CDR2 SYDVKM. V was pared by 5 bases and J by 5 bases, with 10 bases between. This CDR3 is CASSTRLNEQYF. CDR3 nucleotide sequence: TGTGCCAGCAGTACCCGACTAAACGAGCAGTACTTC. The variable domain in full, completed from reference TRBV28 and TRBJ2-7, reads DVKVTQSSRYLVKRTGEKVFLECVQDMDHENMFWYRQDPGLGLRLIYFSYDVKMKEKGDIPEGYSVSREKKERFSLILESASTNQTSMYLCASSTRLNEQYFGPGTRLTVT.

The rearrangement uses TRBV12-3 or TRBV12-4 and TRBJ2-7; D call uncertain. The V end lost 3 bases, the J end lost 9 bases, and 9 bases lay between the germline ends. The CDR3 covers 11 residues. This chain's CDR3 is CASSLEGLQYF. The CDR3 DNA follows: TGTGCCAGCAGTTTGGAAGGGCTGCAGTACTTC.

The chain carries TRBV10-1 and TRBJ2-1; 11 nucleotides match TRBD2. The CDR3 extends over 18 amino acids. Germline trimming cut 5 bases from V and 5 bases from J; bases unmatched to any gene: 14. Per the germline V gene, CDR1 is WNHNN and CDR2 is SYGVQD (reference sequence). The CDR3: CASSPLAGGPKSNNEQFF. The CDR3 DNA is TGCGCCAGCAGTCCCCTAGCGGGGGGTCCCAAATCAAACAATGAGCAGTTCTTC.

CDR3 in DNA: TGTGCCAGCAGCCCCAGACAGGGCCAAACTAATGAAAAACTGTTTTTT. It codes for CASSPRQGQTNEKLFF. The chain recombines TRBV9 with TRBJ1-4, with 7 positions matching TRBD1. V lost 4 bases and J lost 1; bases outside the gene matches: 7. CDR3 length: 16 residues. The germline V gene has CDR1 SGDLS and CDR2 YYNGEE.

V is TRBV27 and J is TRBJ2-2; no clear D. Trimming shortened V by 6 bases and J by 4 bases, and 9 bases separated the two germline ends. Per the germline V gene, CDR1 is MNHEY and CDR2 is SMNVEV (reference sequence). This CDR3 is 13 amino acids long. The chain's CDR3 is CASSVFGTGELFF. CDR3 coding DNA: TGTGCCAGCAGCGTTTTCGGCACCGGGGAGCTGTTTTTT.

The CDR3 reads CASGPGQGPSEAFF. For the CDR3, the DNA is TGTGCTAGTGGCCCCGGACAGGGCCCCTCTGAAGCTTTCTTT. V and J are TRBV12-5 and TRBJ1-1; TRBD1 aligns across 8 bases. V shed 6 bases and J 6 bases; nucleotides not matched to a gene: 9. This CDR3 comprises 14 residues. Per germline, CDR1 LGHNT and CDR2 FRNRAP.

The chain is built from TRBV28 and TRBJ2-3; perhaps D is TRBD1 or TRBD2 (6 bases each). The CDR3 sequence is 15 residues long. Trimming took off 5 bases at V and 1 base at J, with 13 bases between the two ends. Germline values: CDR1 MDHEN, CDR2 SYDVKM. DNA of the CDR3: TGTGCCAGCAGTCCGGGGGCCCTCGGCACAGATACGCAGTATTTT. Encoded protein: CASSPGALGTDTQYF.

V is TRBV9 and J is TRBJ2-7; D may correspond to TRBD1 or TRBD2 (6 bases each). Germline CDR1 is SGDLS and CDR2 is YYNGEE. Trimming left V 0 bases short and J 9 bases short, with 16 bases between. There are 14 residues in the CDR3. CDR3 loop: CASSVAPAEGVQYF. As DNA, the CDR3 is TGTGCCAGCAGCGTAGCTCCGGCGGAGGGGGTGCAGTACTTC.

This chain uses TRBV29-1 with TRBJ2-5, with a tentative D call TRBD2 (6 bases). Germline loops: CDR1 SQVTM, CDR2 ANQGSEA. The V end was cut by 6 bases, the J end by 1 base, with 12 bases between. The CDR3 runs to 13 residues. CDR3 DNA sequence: TGCAGCGTCTCCCCCGGGGGCCAAGAGACCCAGTACTTC. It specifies CSVSPGGQETQYF.

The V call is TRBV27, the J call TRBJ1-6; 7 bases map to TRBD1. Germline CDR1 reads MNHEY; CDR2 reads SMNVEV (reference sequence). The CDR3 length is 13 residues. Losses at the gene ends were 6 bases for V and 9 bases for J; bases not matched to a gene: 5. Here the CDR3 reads CASSRQGGSPLHF. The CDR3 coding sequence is TGTGCCAGCAGCCGACAGGGAGGTTCACCCCTCCACTTT.

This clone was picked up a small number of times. The CDR3 DNA sequence: TGCGCCAGCAGCCAAGCATGGGAGTACCAAGAGACCCAGTACTTC. Residues: CASSQAWEYQETQYF. The rearrangement uses TRBV4-3 and TRBJ2-5, with D possibly TRBD2 on 5 matching bases. The germline CDR1 and CDR2 sequences are LGHNA and YSLEER. The CDR3 has 15 residues. The V and J ends lost 1 base and 0 bases respectively, with 9 bases between them.

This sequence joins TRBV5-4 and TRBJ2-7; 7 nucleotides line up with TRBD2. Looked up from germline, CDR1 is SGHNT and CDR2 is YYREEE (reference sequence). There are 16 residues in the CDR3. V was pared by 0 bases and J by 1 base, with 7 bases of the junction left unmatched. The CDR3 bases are TGTGCCAGCAGCTTGGCGCTAGCGGCGAAATCCTACGAGCAGTACTTC. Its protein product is CASSLALAAKSYEQYF.

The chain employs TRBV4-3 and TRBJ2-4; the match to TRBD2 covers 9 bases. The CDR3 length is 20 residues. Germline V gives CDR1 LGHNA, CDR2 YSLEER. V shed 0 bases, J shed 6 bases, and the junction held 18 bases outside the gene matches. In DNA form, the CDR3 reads TGCGCCAGCAGCCAAGATCGGAGCGGGGGGCCTTCCTTCGGAAGAAACATTCAGTACTTC. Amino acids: CASSQDRSGGPSFGRNIQYF.

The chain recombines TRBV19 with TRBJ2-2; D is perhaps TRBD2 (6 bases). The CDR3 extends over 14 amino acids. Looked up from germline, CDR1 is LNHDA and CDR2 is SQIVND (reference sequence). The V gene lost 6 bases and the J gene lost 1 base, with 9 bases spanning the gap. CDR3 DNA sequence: TGTGCCAGTAGCCCCGGGGGGAACACCGGGGAGCTGTTTTTT. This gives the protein CASSPGGNTGELFF.

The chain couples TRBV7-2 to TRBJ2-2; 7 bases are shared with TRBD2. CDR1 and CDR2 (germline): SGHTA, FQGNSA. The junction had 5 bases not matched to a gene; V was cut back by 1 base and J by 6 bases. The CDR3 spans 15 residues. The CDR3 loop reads CASSLGSGVAGELFF. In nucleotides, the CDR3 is TGTGCCAGCAGCTTAGGGAGCGGGGTTGCCGGGGAGCTGTTTTTT.

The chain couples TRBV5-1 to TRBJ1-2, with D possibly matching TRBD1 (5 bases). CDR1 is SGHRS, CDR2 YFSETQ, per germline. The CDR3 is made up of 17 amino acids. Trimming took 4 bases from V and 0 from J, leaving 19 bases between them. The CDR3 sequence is CASSPGSLRGANYGYTF. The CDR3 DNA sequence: TGCGCCAGCAGCCCCGGGTCACTTAGAGGGGCTAACTATGGCTACACCTTC.

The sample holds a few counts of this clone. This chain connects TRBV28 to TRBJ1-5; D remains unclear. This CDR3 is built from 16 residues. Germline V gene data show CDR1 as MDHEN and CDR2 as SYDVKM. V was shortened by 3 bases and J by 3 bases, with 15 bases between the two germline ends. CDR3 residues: CASSFMRYSFNQPQHF. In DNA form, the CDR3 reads TGTGCCAGCAGTTTTATGAGGTACAGTTTCAATCAGCCCCAGCATTTT.

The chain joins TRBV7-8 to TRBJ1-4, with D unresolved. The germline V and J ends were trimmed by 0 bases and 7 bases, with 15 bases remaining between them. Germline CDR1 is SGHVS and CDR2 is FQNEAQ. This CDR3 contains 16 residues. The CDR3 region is CASSLARLGWGEKLFF. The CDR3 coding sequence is TGTGCCAGCAGCTTAGCGCGACTAGGATGGGGTGAAAAACTGTTTTTT. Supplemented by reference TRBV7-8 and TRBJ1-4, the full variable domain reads GAGVSQSPRYKVAKRGQDVALRCDPISGHVSLFWYQQALGQGPEFLTYFQNEAQLDKSGLPSDRFFAERPEGSVSTLKIQRTQQEDSAVYLCASSLARLGWGEKLFFGSGTQLSVL.

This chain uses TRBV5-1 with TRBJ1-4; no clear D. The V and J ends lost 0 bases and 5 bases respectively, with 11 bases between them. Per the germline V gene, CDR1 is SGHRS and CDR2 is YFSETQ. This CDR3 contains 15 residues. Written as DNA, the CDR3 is TGCGCCAGCAGCTTGGGAGCAGGACCGAATGAAAAACTGTTTTTT. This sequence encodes CASSLGAGPNEKLFF.